A selection of T cell receptor beta chains follows, all from one sample in a study of cytomegalovirus exposure and HLA in healthy donors. Assay: immunoSEQ multiplex PCR; the TCRdb copy retains only in-frame clones and omits some. The data contain 76,000 or so clones, roughly two thirds of them singletons. Sequenced input: PBMCs. These receptors originate from a woman between 35 and 50 years old in good health and CMV-seropositive. The CDR3 runs from the conserved cysteine through the conserved F or W. D genes are given only for firm matches. Rows may omit the clone size; those that give it use once, few, many or a size class.

>18|NA|TRBJ1-4|TRBV5-1|TRBD1
TGCGCCAGCAGCAGTCGGACAGGGAGAGGAACACGAGGGGAAAAACTGTTTTTT
CASSSRTGRGTRGEKLFF
>11|few|TRBJ2-7|TRBV7-2|NA
TGTGCCAGCAGCTTAGCGAGGGAGCAGTACTTC
CASSLAREQYF
>14|NA|TRBJ2-1|TRBV10-3|NA
TGTGCCATCAGTGAGTCTTCGGAGTCTAATGAGCAGTTCTTC
CAISESSESNEQFF
>14|NA|TRBJ2-1|TRBV7-2|TRBD2
TGTGCCAGCAGAGCCTCCGGGACTAGCAATGAGCAGTTCTTC
CASRASGTSNEQFF
>13|NA|TRBJ1-5|TRBV5-6|NA
TGTGCCAGCAGCTTGGACTTCAATCAGCCCCAGCATTTT
CASSLDFNQPQHF
>14|few|TRBJ1-1|TRBV14|NA
TGTGCCAGCAGCCAAGAATTCAGGGCAGGTGAAGCTTTCTTT
CASSQEFRAGEAFF
>14|NA|TRBJ1-2|TRBV27|TRBD1
TGTGCCAGCAGTTTGGCAACAGGGGGCGATGGCTACACCTTC
CASSLATGGDGYTF
>17|NA|TRBJ2-6|TRBV4-3|NA
TGCGCCAGCAGCCAAGATCAATCCAGCTCTGGGGCCAACGTCCTGACTTTC
CASSQDQSSSGANVLTF
>11|NA|TRBJ2-5|TRBV20-1|NA
TGCAGTGCTAGTCAACAAGAGACCCAGTACTTC
CSASQQETQYF
>13|NA|TRBJ2-2|TRBV29-1|TRBD1
TGCAGCGTTGGAGGGACAGGGGGGCGGGAGCTGTTTTTT
CSVGGTGGRELFF
>17|NA|TRBJ2-3|TRBV4-2|TRBD2
TGTGCCAGCAGCCAAGTTCTCTCGGGGGGGCCAGGAGATACGCAGTATTTT
CASSQVLSGGPGDTQYF
>15|few|TRBJ1-5|TRBV7-9|TRBD1
TGTGCCAGCAGCTTAGCCGGGACAGATAATCAGCCCCAGCATTTT
CASSLAGTDNQPQHF
>15|NA|TRBJ2-1|TRBV6-5|TRBD2
TGTGCCAGCAGTTACTCCGGGACTAGCGGGTGGGAGCAGTTCTTC
CASSYSGTSGWEQFF
>13|NA|TRBJ1-1|TRBV25-1|NA
TGTGCCAGCAGTGACAGGGTAGGAGTAGATACTTTCTTT
CASSDRVGVDTFF
>12|NA|TRBJ2-3|TRBV28|NA
TGTGCCAGCAGTTGGTCGTCGGGGATGCGGGATTTT
CASSWSSGMRDF
>13|few|TRBJ2-1|TRBV19|NA
TGTGCCAGTAGTAGTGACAGAGACAATGAGCAGTTCTTC
CASSSDRDNEQFF
>15|NA|TRBJ1-1|TRBV18|NA
TGTGCCAGCTCACCACAGGAAATAGGAGACACTGAAGCTTTCTTT
CASSPQEIGDTEAFF
>14|NA|TRBJ1-6|TRBV7-6|NA
TGTGCCAGCAGCTTAGCCCTGAACAGTTCACCCCTCCACTTT
CASSLALNSSPLHF
>14|NA|TRBJ2-1|TRBV5-1|TRBD2
TGCGCCAGCAGCTTAGAGCGGGGGCTCAATGAGCAGTTCTTC
CASSLERGLNEQFF
>15|NA|TRBJ1-5|TRBV1|NA
TGCACCAGCAGCCGGACAGGGGGACACAATCAGCCCCAGCATTTT
CTSSRTGGHNQPQHF
>13|NA|TRBJ2-7|TRBV4-3|NA
TGCGCCAGCAGCCAAGATTCGGCCTACGAGCAGTACTTC
CASSQDSAYEQYF
>17|NA|TRBJ1-3|TRBV6-4|TRBD1
TGTGCCAGCAGTGACCAGGGACAGAATTACTCTGGAAACACCATATATTTT
CASSDQGQNYSGNTIYF
>14|NA|TRBJ2-5|TRBV5-8|NA
TGTGCCAGCAGCGGCGGGGCAGATCAGGAGACCCAGTACTTC
CASSGGADQETQYF
>15|NA|TRBJ2-3|TRBV6-5|TRBD2
TGTGCCAGCAGCCCGACTAGCGGGGGGTCGGATACGCAGTATTTT
CASSPTSGGSDTQYF
>13|NA|TRBJ1-2|TRBV5-3|NA
TGTGCCAGAAGGGATAACGGGGACTATGGCTACACCTTC
CARRDNGDYGYTF
>14|NA|TRBJ1-1|TRBV5-4|NA
TGTGCCAGCAGCTCACAGTGGGGAGACACTGAAGCTTTCTTT
CASSSQWGDTEAFF
>15|NA|TRBJ1-5|TRBV28|NA
TGTGCCAGCAGTTTATGGGGCTCAGGCGATCAGCCCCAGCATTTT
CASSLWGSGDQPQHF
>17|NA|TRBJ1-5|TRBV19|TRBD1
TGTGCCAGTAGTAGCCGGGACAGGGGGAATAGCAATCAGCCCCAGCATTTT
CASSSRDRGNSNQPQHF
>13|NA|TRBJ1-1|TRBV18|NA
TGTGCCAGCTCACACGTTACAACAGCTGAAGCTTTCTTT
CASSHVTTAEAFF
>12|few|TRBJ1-2|TRBV29-1|TRBD1
TGCAGCGCTGGGACAGGGATCTATGGCTACACCTTC
CSAGTGIYGYTF
>15|once|TRBJ1-2|TRBV6-1|TRBD1
TGTGCCAGCAGTGAAGCCTCCGGGACAGGGACCTGGTACACCTTC
CASSEASGTGTWYTF
>15|NA|TRBJ1-5|TRBV7-2|NA
TGTGCCAGCAGCTGGGGGACAATCGGAAATCAGCCCCAGCATTTT
CASSWGTIGNQPQHF
>14|few|TRBJ2-1|TRBV2|TRBD2
TGTGCCAGCAGAAGGACTAGCGGGAAAGATGAGCAGTTCTTC
CASRRTSGKDEQFF
>15|NA|TRBJ2-7|TRBV7-2|NA
TGTGCCAGCAGCTTACTACAGGGTTCCTCCTACGAGCAGTACTTC
CASSLLQGSSYEQYF
>15|NA|TRBJ1-2|TRBV27|NA
TGTGCCAGCAGGCCCTCGGTTGGGGGGGGCTATGGCTACACCTTC
CASRPSVGGGYGYTF
>17|NA|TRBJ2-3|TRBV7-9|TRBD2
TGTGCCAGCAGCTCGGGACTAGCGGGATCGCGCACAGATACGCAGTATTTT
CASSSGLAGSRTDTQYF
>13|few|TRBJ2-5|TRBV2|NA
TGTGCCAGCAGGCCAGCGTACCAAGAGACCCAGTACTTC
CASRPAYQETQYF
>14|NA|TRBJ1-5|TRBV29-1|NA
TGCAGCGTTGGGGGAGGCGCGTTCAATCAGCCCCAGCATTTT
CSVGGGAFNQPQHF
>13|few|TRBJ1-1|TRBV6-4|NA
TGTGCCAGCAGTTTAGACAGAAACACTGAAGCTTTCTTT
CASSLDRNTEAFF
>14|NA|TRBJ2-2|TRBV30|TRBD2
TGTGCCTGGAGTGTACTAGCGGGGATCGGGGAGCTGTTTTTT
CAWSVLAGIGELFF
>15|NA|TRBJ1-6|TRBV5-6|NA
TGTGCCAGCAGCTTGGGAACAGGGAAGTCGTCACCCCTCCACTTT
CASSLGTGKSSPLHF
>14|NA|TRBJ1-2|TRBV27|TRBD1
TGTGCCAGCAGTTCCCGGGACAGGGTTGGTGGCTACACCTTC
CASSSRDRVGGYTF
>17|NA|TRBJ2-7|TRBV28|TRBD2
TGTGCCAGCAGCCAGGGGACTAGCGGGAGGACCAACTACGAGCAGTACTTC
CASSQGTSGRTNYEQYF
>13|NA|TRBJ1-6|TRBV19|NA
TGTGCCAGTACCGGACAGTTTGGATCACCCCTCCACTTT
CASTGQFGSPLHF
>15|NA|TRBJ2-2|TRBV5-1|NA
TGCGCCAGCAGGGACAGACCGCCGAACACCGGGGAGCTGTTTTTT
CASRDRPPNTGELFF
>13|NA|TRBJ1-2|TRBV6-5|NA
TGTGCCAGCAGTCGGAGACCCCAAGGAGGCTACACCTTC
CASSRRPQGGYTF
>14|NA|TRBJ1-1|TRBV6-5|NA
TGTGCCAGCAGTTTAGACGGGGTGAACACTGAAGCTTTCTTT
CASSLDGVNTEAFF
>18|NA|TRBJ1-5|TRBV5-1|TRBD1
TGCGCCAGCAGCTTATACTACAGGGGGCCAAATAGCAATCAGCCCCAGCATTTT
CASSLYYRGPNSNQPQHF